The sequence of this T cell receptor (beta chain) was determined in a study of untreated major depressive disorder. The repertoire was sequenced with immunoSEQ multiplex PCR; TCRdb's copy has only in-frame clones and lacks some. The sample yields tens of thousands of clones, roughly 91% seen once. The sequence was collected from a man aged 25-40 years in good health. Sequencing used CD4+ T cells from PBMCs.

The CDR3 coding sequence is TGTGCCTGGAGTAGGGGGGGACAGCAGGGCGAAAAACTGTTTTTT. Translated: CAWSRGGQQGEKLFF. The chain couples TRBV30 to TRBJ1-4; 7 bases are a match to TRBD1. Unmatched junction bases numbered 11, after V lost 2 bases and J lost 8 bases. Germline loops: CDR1 GTSNPN, CDR2 SVGIG (reference sequence). The CDR3 consists of 15 residues.